A selection of T cell receptor beta chains follows, all from one sample in a study of Tregs in tolerant kidney transplant recipients. The protocol was immunoSEQ multiplex PCR, while the TCRdb copy is restricted to in-frame clones and leaves out a portion. This table holds approximately 93,000 clones, under 95% found once. Sequencing used CD4+ T cells from blood, obtained before the transplant. Receptors were obtained from a human donor who received a combined kidney and bone marrow transplant. The CDR3 runs from the conserved cysteine through the conserved F or W. D genes are given only for firm matches. Size is omitted from some rows. Given values are once, few, many or a class for expanded clones.

d_gene	abundance	v_gene	j_gene	CDR3nt	CDR3aa
.	.	TRBV29-1	TRBJ2-5	TGCAGCGTTGTAGGGGGAGGGGAGACCCAGTACTTC	CSVVGGGETQYF
.	.	TRBV30	TRBJ1-1	TGTGCCTGGAGTAATGGAGGCACTGAAGCTTTCTTT	CAWSNGGTEAFF
TRBD2	.	TRBV12-5	TRBJ2-7	TGTGCTACCATGGCGGGAGGTCGTAGCTACGAGCAGTACTTC	CATMAGGRSYEQYF
.	.	TRBV27	TRBJ1-1	TGTGCCAGCAGTTTTTGGCAGAACACTGAAGCTTTCTTT	CASSFWQNTEAFF
.	.	TRBV7-3	TRBJ1-6	TGTGCCAGCAGCTTATCACAGGGTCTAAATTCACCCCTCCACTTT	CASSLSQGLNSPLHF
.	.	TRBV7-9	TRBJ1-1	TGTGCCAGCAGTCCTAACTATAACACTGAAGCTTTCTTT	CASSPNYNTEAFF
.	.	TRBV12-2	TRBJ2-2	TGTGCAAGTCGCTTATACGCTGGCGCTCTTCCGGACTCCCAAGGGACCGGGGAGCTGTTTTTT	CASRLYAGALPDSQGTGELFF
.	.	TRBV29-1	TRBJ1-2	TGCAGCGTTGGGACAGACTATGGCTACACCTTC	CSVGTDYGYTF
.	.	TRBV27	TRBJ1-2	TGTGCCAGCAGTTTTCTCGGACCTGACCGGGGCTATGGCTACACCTTC	CASSFLGPDRGYGYTF
TRBD2	.	TRBV9	TRBJ2-1	TGTGCCAGCAGCGTAGGTCGTAGCGGGATATACAATGAGCAGTTCTTC	CASSVGRSGIYNEQFF
.	.	TRBV6-1	TRBJ2-3	TGTGCCAGCAGTGAAGGAGTCGATACGCAGTATTTT	CASSEGVDTQYF
TRBD1	.	TRBV27	TRBJ1-5	TGTGCCAGCAGATCGACAGGGGGCGGCAATCAGCCCCAGCATTTT	CASRSTGGGNQPQHF
TRBD1	.	TRBV4-3	TRBJ1-4	TGCGCCAGCAGCCAAGACCGGGGACAGTACCGTGAAAAACTGTTTTTT	CASSQDRGQYREKLFF
.	.	TRBV20-1	TRBJ2-1	TGCAGTGCCCGGACACGTCATGAGCAGTTCTTC	CSARTRHEQFF
.	once	TRBV11-2	TRBJ1-2	TGTGCCAGCAGCCTCAGGGGCGGAAAGCTAGCTAACTATGGCTACACCTTC	CASSLRGGKLANYGYTF
.	.	TRBV19	TRBJ2-7	TGTGCCAGTAGTACTGACAGTCCCAGCTCCTACGAGCAGTACTTC	CASSTDSPSSYEQYF
TRBD1	.	TRBV7-8	TRBJ1-5	TGTGCCAGCAGCACTCGGACAGGCCTTGATCAGCCCCAGCATTTT	CASSTRTGLDQPQHF
.	.	TRBV5-3	TRBJ2-7	TGTGCCAGAAGCTTGGAAGCGGACCCCCCCTCAACCTACGAGCAGTACTTC	CARSLEADPPSTYEQYF
TRBD2	.	TRBV5-4	TRBJ2-3	TGTGCCAGCAGCGCCCTTCGGGGGGGGTCCACAGATACGCAGTATTTT	CASSALRGGSTDTQYF
TRBD1	.	TRBV7-9	TRBJ1-4	TGTGCCAGCAGCATTCGACAGGGAACAACTAATGAAAAACTGTTTTTT	CASSIRQGTTNEKLFF
TRBD1	.	TRBV7-2	TRBJ1-2	TGTGCCAGCAGGGAAGGACAGGGGGCGCATCATGGCTACACCTTC	CASREGQGAHHGYTF
.	.	TRBV5-4	TRBJ2-2	TGTGCCAGCTTGCGGACGGGAGAGCATGGGGAGCTGTTTTTT	CASLRTGEHGELFF
TRBD1	.	TRBV19	TRBJ1-2	TGTGCCAGTACCCAACCAGGACAGGCGAACCCATATGGCTACACCTTC	CASTQPGQANPYGYTF
.	.	TRBV10-3	TRBJ1-3	TGTGCCATCAGTGAGTCCCTCCGCTCTGGAAACACCATATATTTT	CAISESLRSGNTIYF
TRBD1	.	TRBV7-9	TRBJ2-7	TGTGCCAGCAGCCAGGGACAGGGTCTGCAGTACTTC	CASSQGQGLQYF
.	.	TRBV7-9	TRBJ1-1	TGTGCCAGCAGCTTAAGGGCTAGAACGACAGCCCAAAACGGTGAAGCTTTCTTT	CASSLRARTTAQNGEAFF
TRBD2	.	TRBV7-8	TRBJ2-1	TGTGCCAGCAGCTTAGACGGGAGGTCTTTCTACAATGAGCAGTTCTTC	CASSLDGRSFYNEQFF
.	once	TRBV9	TRBJ2-4	TGTGCCAGCAGCGCGAGCAGCCAGGTTGCCAAAAACATTCAGTACTTC	CASSASSQVAKNIQYF
.	once	TRBV6-1	TRBJ2-7	TGTGCCAGCAGTGAAAGCAGGGGATACGAGCAGTACTTC	CASSESRGYEQYF
TRBD1	once	TRBV4-1	TRBJ2-3	TGCGCCAGCAGCCTGGGACAGGCTAGCACAGATACGCAGTATTTT	CASSLGQASTDTQYF
TRBD2	.	TRBV4-1	TRBJ2-5	TGCGCCAGCAGCCAAGATCGGACTAGCCGAGAGACCCAGTACTTC	CASSQDRTSRETQYF
.	.	TRBV7-3	TRBJ1-2	TGTGCCAGCAGCTTAAATGGGCTCAATGGCTACACCTTC	CASSLNGLNGYTF
TRBD1	.	TRBV5-6	TRBJ2-6	TGTGCCAGCAGCTTGCTTACAGGGGGTCCCATCGGGGCCAACGTCCTGACTTTC	CASSLLTGGPIGANVLTF
.	.	TRBV20-1	TRBJ1-2	TGCAGTGCTAGTACCAGCTATGGCTACACCTTC	CSASTSYGYTF
.	.	TRBV13	TRBJ1-1	TGTGCCAGCACCCCCCCGGGAGCTTTCTTT	CASTPPGAFF
.	.	TRBV7-2	TRBJ1-3	TGTGCCAGCAGCGTAGGTTCCCTCTCTGGAAACACCATATATTTT	CASSVGSLSGNTIYF
TRBD1	.	TRBV9	TRBJ2-5	TGTGCCAGCAGCGTAGGTGAGACAGGGGTGTCCGGGGGGACCCAGTACTTC	CASSVGETGVSGGTQYF
.	.	TRBV10-3	TRBJ1-1	TGTGCCATCAGTGACAGGGAGAACACTGAAGCTTTCTTT	CAISDRENTEAFF
.	.	TRBV5-1	TRBJ2-3	TGCGCCAGCAGACCCAACAGGGATACGCAGTATTTT	CASRPNRDTQYF
.	.	TRBV2	TRBJ1-2	TGTGCCAGCAGTGAAGTCCCAGGGGCTTATGGCTACACCTTC	CASSEVPGAYGYTF
TRBD2	.	TRBV9	TRBJ2-1	TGTGCCAGCAGCGTAGAGGGTGTGGGGCTAGCGGGAGGGCTATTTAGGGGTGAGCAGTTCTTC	CASSVEGVGLAGGLFRGEQFF
.	.	TRBV6-1	TRBJ1-2	TGTGCCAGCCTGCGGGGGAAACAAGCTAACTATGGCTACACCTTC	CASLRGKQANYGYTF
TRBD2	once	TRBV5-1	TRBJ2-1	TGCGCCAGCACGGTAGTAGCGGGGGGGCGTGAGCAGTTCTTC	CASTVVAGGREQFF
.	.	TRBV11-3	TRBJ1-3	TGTGCCAGCAGCTTAGATCGGGTGGACATTACTGGAAACACCATATATTTT	CASSLDRVDITGNTIYF
.	.	TRBV5-6	TRBJ2-3	TGTGCCAGCAGCTTGGGGGCGGGTACATTGGATACGCAGTATTTT	CASSLGAGTLDTQYF
TRBD1	.	TRBV15	TRBJ1-2	TGTGCCACCAGCAGACGGGACAGGGGGATGCGCTACACCTTC	CATSRRDRGMRYTF
TRBD2	.	TRBV7-8	TRBJ2-7	TGTGCCAGCAGCCCTAGTGCTAGCGGGAGTTCGTACGAGCAGTACTTC	CASSPSASGSSYEQYF
.	.	TRBV7-9	TRBJ1-5	TGTGCCAGCAGCCTAGGCGGGCCCGGCGGGCCCCAGCATTTT	CASSLGGPGGPQHF
.	.	TRBV7-2	TRBJ1-5	TGTGCCAGCAGCTTAGTCGGGGGAATGGATCAGCCCCAGCATTTT	CASSLVGGMDQPQHF
.	.	TRBV7-2	TRBJ1-5	TGTGCCAGCGTGACTTCCCCGAATCAGCCCCAGCATTTT	CASVTSPNQPQHF
TRBD2	.	TRBV9	TRBJ2-1	TGTGCCAGCAGCGATGCTAGCGGGGGGGCCGATGAGCAGTTCTTC	CASSDASGGADEQFF
TRBD1	.	TRBV7-3	TRBJ2-7	TGTGCCAGCAGCATTACAGGGGCCTCCGAGCAGTACTTC	CASSITGASEQYF
.	.	TRBV7-8	TRBJ2-7	TGTGCCAGCAGCTGGATCATGGGCCCCGGGGCCTACGAGCAGTACTTC	CASSWIMGPGAYEQYF
TRBD2	.	TRBV7-6	TRBJ2-1	TGTGCCAGCAGCCCAGCGGCTAGCGGGGGGGACAGTCTCTACAATGAGCAGTTCTTC	CASSPAASGGDSLYNEQFF
.	once	TRBV7-9	TRBJ2-6	TGTGCCAGCAGCTTTACTGGGGCCAACGTCCTGACTTTC	CASSFTGANVLTF